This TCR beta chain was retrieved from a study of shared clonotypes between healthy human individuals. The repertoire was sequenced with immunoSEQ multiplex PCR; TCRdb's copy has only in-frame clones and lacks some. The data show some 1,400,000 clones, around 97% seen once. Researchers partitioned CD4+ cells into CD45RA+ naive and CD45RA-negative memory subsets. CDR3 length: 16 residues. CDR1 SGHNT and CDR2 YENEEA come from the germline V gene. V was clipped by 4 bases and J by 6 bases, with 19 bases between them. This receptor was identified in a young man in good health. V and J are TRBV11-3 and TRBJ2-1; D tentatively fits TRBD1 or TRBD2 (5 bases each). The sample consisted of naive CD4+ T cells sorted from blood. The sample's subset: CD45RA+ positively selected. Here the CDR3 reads CASSSRRDLGANEQFF. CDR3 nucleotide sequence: TGTGCCAGCAGCTCGCGTCGGGACCTCGGGGCCAATGAGCAGTTCTTC.